This is a list of T cell receptor beta chains from one sample in a study of shared clonotypes between healthy human individuals. The protocol was immunoSEQ multiplex PCR, while the TCRdb copy is restricted to in-frame clones and leaves out a portion. Counted here are about 2.2 million clones, around 93% occurring once; the ten biggest clones make up roughly 1.7%. The sample was naive CD8+ T cells from PBMCs. The receptor set was obtained from a man aged 18 to 30 in good health. Some clones in this sample may be carry-over from other donors' samples. Each CDR3 is given with its conserved first and last residue. A D gene is named only where the DNA matches it firmly. Clone size is stated in some rows and not others, as once, few, many or a class when expanded.

V	J	D	size	CDR3	DNA
TRBV4-2	TRBJ2-7	-	-	CASSHRGLYEQYF	TGTGCCAGCAGCCACAGGGGTCTCTACGAGCAGTACTTC
TRBV7-9	TRBJ2-4	-	-	CASSLSPGTQNIQYF	TGTGCCAGCAGCTTATCCCCAGGGACCCAAAACATTCAGTACTTC
TRBV10-1	TRBJ2-7	TRBD2	few	CASSPGTSELLEQYF	TGCGCCAGCAGTCCAGGGACTAGCGAGCTCCTGGAGCAGTACTTC
TRBV11-2	TRBJ2-2	-	-	CASSTWDGRVGTGELFF	TGTGCCAGCAGCACCTGGGATGGCAGGGTGGGCACCGGGGAGCTGTTTTTT
TRBV29-1	TRBJ2-7	TRBD2	-	CSAASGRLYEQYF	TGCAGCGCCGCTAGCGGGAGGCTGTACGAGCAGTACTTC
TRBV5-1	TRBJ1-1	-	once	CASSLGPGGSPEAFF	TGCGCCAGCAGCTTGGGGCCGGGGGGGAGTCCTGAAGCTTTCTTT
TRBV9	TRBJ1-1	TRBD1	-	CASSVGRGRGTEAFF	TGTGCCAGCAGCGTAGGAAGGGGGCGCGGGACTGAAGCTTTCTTT
TRBV28	TRBJ2-7	-	-	CASSLLARAYEQYF	TGTGCCAGCAGTTTACTGGCCAGGGCCTACGAGCAGTACTTC
TRBV2	TRBJ2-7	-	-	CASSEPQTKYYEQYF	TGTGCCAGCAGTGAACCACAGACTAAATACTACGAGCAGTACTTC
TRBV6-1	TRBJ2-7	-	-	CASSRGYEQYF	TGTGCCAGTTCGAGGGGCTACGAGCAGTACTTC
TRBV10-3	TRBJ2-3	TRBD2	-	CAISEAGTSGYTDTQYF	TGTGCCATCAGTGAAGCTGGGACTAGCGGGTATACAGATACGCAGTATTTT
TRBV6-5	TRBJ2-5	TRBD2	-	CASTPGGSFQETQYF	TGTGCCAGCACCCCGGGGGGGTCCTTCCAAGAGACCCAGTACTTC
TRBV5-5	TRBJ2-3	-	-	CASSLETEEDTQYF	TGTGCCAGCAGCTTGGAAACAGAAGAAGATACGCAGTATTTT
TRBV19	TRBJ2-7	-	once	CASSMGINEQYF	TGTGCCAGTAGTATGGGTATTAACGAGCAGTACTTC
TRBV4-1	TRBJ2-7	TRBD2	-	CASSQDEAGAPEQYF	TGCGCCAGCAGCCAAGATGAGGCGGGAGCCCCTGAGCAGTACTTC
TRBV9	TRBJ1-2	-	-	CASSGLGSMPGYTF	TGTGCCAGCAGCGGTTTGGGTTCTATGCCTGGCTACACCTTC
TRBV29-1	TRBJ2-7	-	-	CSVLWGSSYEQYF	TGCAGCGTCCTCTGGGGCAGCTCCTACGAGCAGTACTTC
TRBV27	TRBJ1-1	-	-	CASSLRVGPTGNTEAFF	TGTGCCAGCAGTTTAAGGGTTGGTCCAACAGGGAACACTGAAGCTTTCTTT
TRBV30	TRBJ2-7	-	-	CAWSDGDYEQYF	TGTGCCTGGAGTGATGGGGACTACGAGCAGTACTTC
TRBV6-5	TRBJ2-1	-	-	CASSYRSVSYNEQFF	TGTGCCAGCAGTTACCGGAGTGTCTCCTACAATGAGCAGTTCTTC
TRBV19	TRBJ2-7	-	-	CATTPPPGRSSYEQYF	TGTGCCACCACCCCACCGCCGGGACGGAGCTCCTACGAGCAGTACTTC
TRBV30	TRBJ1-5	TRBD1	-	CAWSAGRGSNQPQHF	TGTGCCTGGAGTGCTGGCAGGGGGTCGAATCAGCCCCAGCATTTT
TRBV15	TRBJ1-2	-	-	CATKPEQGDYGYTF	TGTGCCACGAAGCCGGAACAGGGTGACTATGGCTACACCTTC
TRBV28	TRBJ2-7	-	-	CASSLRGAEAYEQYF	TGTGCCAGCAGTTTAAGGGGGGCGGAAGCCTACGAGCAGTACTTC
TRBV7-9	TRBJ2-1	TRBD2	-	CASLGLARPYNEQFF	TGTGCCAGCTTGGGACTAGCGCGCCCCTACAATGAGCAGTTCTTC
TRBV7-9	TRBJ1-4	TRBD1	-	CASSSRDTGGDQEKLFF	TGTGCCAGCAGCTCCCGGGACACAGGGGGGGATCAGGAAAAACTGTTTTTT
TRBV7-9	TRBJ1-2	-	-	CASNQQPSNYGYTF	TGTGCCAGCAACCAGCAGCCCTCTAACTATGGCTACACCTTC
TRBV27	TRBJ1-2	TRBD1	-	CASTASTGVMNYGYTF	TGTGCCAGCACCGCCTCGACAGGGGTCATGAACTATGGCTACACCTTC
TRBV2	TRBJ2-7	TRBD1	-	CAGCAGQGYEQYF	TGTGCCGGGTGTGCAGGACAGGGGTACGAGCAGTACTTC
TRBV27	TRBJ2-2	TRBD2	-	CASPDPPASGRSTGELFF	TGTGCCAGCCCCGATCCCCCGGCTAGCGGGAGAAGCACCGGGGAGCTGTTTTTT
TRBV28	TRBJ2-3	-	-	CASSTRLAGRLTDTQYF	TGTGCCAGCAGTACCCGCCTAGCCGGTCGACTCACAGATACGCAGTATTTT
TRBV4-3	TRBJ1-6	TRBD1	-	CASSHQDRANSPLHF	TGCGCCAGCAGCCATCAAGACAGGGCCAATTCACCCCTCCACTTT
TRBV13	TRBJ2-7	-	-	CASSLRGQFEQYF	TGTGCCAGCAGCCTACGGGGGCAATTCGAGCAGTACTTC
TRBV5-4	TRBJ2-4	-	-	CASSGGTVAKNIQYF	TGTGCCAGCAGCGGAGGGACCGTAGCCAAAAACATTCAGTACTTC
TRBV19	TRBJ2-7	TRBD2	few	CASSTRTSGNYEQYF	TGTGCCAGTAGTACTAGGACTAGCGGGAACTACGAGCAGTACTTC
TRBV13	TRBJ2-2	-	-	CASSLISAENTGELFF	TGTGCCAGCAGCTTAATTTCGGCGGAGAACACCGGGGAGCTGTTTTTT
TRBV7-2	TRBJ2-1	-	-	CASSRGPTNEQFF	TGTGCCAGCAGCCGGGGACCCACGAACGAGCAGTTCTTC
TRBV7-2	TRBJ2-5	TRBD1	-	CASSSTGSQETQYF	TGTGCCAGCAGCTCGACAGGGTCGCAAGAGACCCAGTACTTC
TRBV4-1	TRBJ2-7	-	-	CASSRTLVGGEQYF	TGCGCCAGCAGCCGGACTCTCGTCGGAGGCGAGCAGTACTTC
TRBV7-9	TRBJ2-3	-	once	CASSRSEDTQYF	TGTGCCAGCAGCAGATCAGAGGATACGCAGTATTTT
TRBV4-2	TRBJ1-3	-	-	CASSLAGGVSGNTIYF	TGTGCCAGCAGCCTGGCGGGAGGGGTGAGTGGAAACACCATATATTTT
TRBV5-6	TRBJ2-7	-	-	CASSLVGDRRESYEQYF	TGTGCCAGCAGCTTGGTGGGGGATAGGCGGGAAAGCTACGAGCAGTACTTC
TRBV6-4	TRBJ2-1	-	-	CASSDTGNEQFF	TGTGCCAGCAGTGATACGGGCAATGAGCAGTTCTTC
TRBV11-2	TRBJ2-7	-	-	CASSSLYYEQYF	TGTGCCAGCAGCTCGCTTTACTACGAGCAGTACTTC
TRBV7-3	TRBJ1-1	-	-	CASSLNRQGRTLTAFF	TGTGCCAGCAGCTTAAACAGGCAGGGCCGAACACTGACAGCTTTCTTT
TRBV5-8	TRBJ2-7	TRBD2	-	CASSWGGFEQYF	TGTGCCAGCAGCTGGGGGGGGTTCGAGCAGTACTTC
TRBV30	TRBJ1-5	-	-	CAWSIAQSQPQHF	TGTGCCTGGAGTATCGCCCAGAGTCAGCCCCAGCATTTT
TRBV5-4	TRBJ1-2	TRBD1	once	CASSLGQGGGYTF	TGTGCCAGCAGCTTGGGACAGGGCGGTGGCTACACCTTC
TRBV2	TRBJ2-7	-	-	CASSPRLPYEQYF	TGTGCCAGCAGTCCCAGGCTCCCCTACGAGCAGTACTTC
TRBV9	TRBJ2-1	-	-	CASSVEGARPNNEQFF	TGTGCCAGCAGCGTAGAAGGGGCAAGACCCAACAATGAGCAGTTCTTC
TRBV28	TRBJ2-7	TRBD2	-	CATQREGFYEQYF	TGTGCCACCCAGCGGGAGGGCTTCTACGAGCAGTACTTC
TRBV5-6	TRBJ2-7	-	-	CASSSQGYEQYF	TGTGCCAGCAGCTCCCAGGGGTACGAGCAGTACTTC
TRBV4-1	TRBJ2-7	-	-	CASSQVVLQGNSYEQYF	TGCGCCAGCAGCCAAGTAGTCCTACAGGGAAACTCCTACGAGCAGTACTTC
TRBV28	TRBJ1-2	TRBD1	-	CASTLDRVGYTF	TGTGCCAGCACCCTCGACAGGGTAGGCTACACCTTC
TRBV5-4	TRBJ1-2	-	-	CASSFAYGYTF	TGTGCCAGCAGCTTTGCTTATGGCTACACCTTC
TRBV10-3	TRBJ2-7	-	-	CAIRRDGLYEQYF	TGTGCCATCAGAAGGGACGGTCTCTACGAGCAGTACTTC
TRBV9	TRBJ1-2	-	once	CASSANTGNYGYTF	TGTGCCAGCAGCGCAAATACAGGGAACTATGGCTACACCTTC